This T cell receptor (beta chain) was retrieved from a study of blood T cell repertoires in COVID-19. Study in general: Whether acute or convalescent, the COVID-19 samples came from the United States, Italy and Spain. Sources were T cells, B-cell-depleted T cells, or PBMCs; the material itself was cDNA or gDNA.

Trimming left V 6 bases short and J 7 bases short, with 19 bases between. CDR3 length: 15 residues. Germline V lookup: CDR1 LNHDA, CDR2 SQIVND (reference sequence). Methods used by the authors: Amplification from reference gene primers served as the basis for estimated nucleated cell counts. Method: immunoSEQ multiplex PCR; TCRdb's copy keeps in-frame clones and lacks some. The D gene and trimming were derived from the DNA, and the V and J assignments and clone size from that table. The sample gives 310,000 or so clones, 86% of which show up once; around 1.7% is in the top ten. The chain recombines TRBV19 with TRBJ2-1, with a tentative D call TRBD1 (6 bases). This TCR came from a woman aged 45-60 years with acute or convalescent COVID-19. Sequenced input: peripheral blood. The CDR3 is CASRGFGGSSNEQFF. DNA of the CDR3: TGTGCCAGTAGGGGTTTTGGGGGCTCGAGTAATGAGCAGTTCTTC.